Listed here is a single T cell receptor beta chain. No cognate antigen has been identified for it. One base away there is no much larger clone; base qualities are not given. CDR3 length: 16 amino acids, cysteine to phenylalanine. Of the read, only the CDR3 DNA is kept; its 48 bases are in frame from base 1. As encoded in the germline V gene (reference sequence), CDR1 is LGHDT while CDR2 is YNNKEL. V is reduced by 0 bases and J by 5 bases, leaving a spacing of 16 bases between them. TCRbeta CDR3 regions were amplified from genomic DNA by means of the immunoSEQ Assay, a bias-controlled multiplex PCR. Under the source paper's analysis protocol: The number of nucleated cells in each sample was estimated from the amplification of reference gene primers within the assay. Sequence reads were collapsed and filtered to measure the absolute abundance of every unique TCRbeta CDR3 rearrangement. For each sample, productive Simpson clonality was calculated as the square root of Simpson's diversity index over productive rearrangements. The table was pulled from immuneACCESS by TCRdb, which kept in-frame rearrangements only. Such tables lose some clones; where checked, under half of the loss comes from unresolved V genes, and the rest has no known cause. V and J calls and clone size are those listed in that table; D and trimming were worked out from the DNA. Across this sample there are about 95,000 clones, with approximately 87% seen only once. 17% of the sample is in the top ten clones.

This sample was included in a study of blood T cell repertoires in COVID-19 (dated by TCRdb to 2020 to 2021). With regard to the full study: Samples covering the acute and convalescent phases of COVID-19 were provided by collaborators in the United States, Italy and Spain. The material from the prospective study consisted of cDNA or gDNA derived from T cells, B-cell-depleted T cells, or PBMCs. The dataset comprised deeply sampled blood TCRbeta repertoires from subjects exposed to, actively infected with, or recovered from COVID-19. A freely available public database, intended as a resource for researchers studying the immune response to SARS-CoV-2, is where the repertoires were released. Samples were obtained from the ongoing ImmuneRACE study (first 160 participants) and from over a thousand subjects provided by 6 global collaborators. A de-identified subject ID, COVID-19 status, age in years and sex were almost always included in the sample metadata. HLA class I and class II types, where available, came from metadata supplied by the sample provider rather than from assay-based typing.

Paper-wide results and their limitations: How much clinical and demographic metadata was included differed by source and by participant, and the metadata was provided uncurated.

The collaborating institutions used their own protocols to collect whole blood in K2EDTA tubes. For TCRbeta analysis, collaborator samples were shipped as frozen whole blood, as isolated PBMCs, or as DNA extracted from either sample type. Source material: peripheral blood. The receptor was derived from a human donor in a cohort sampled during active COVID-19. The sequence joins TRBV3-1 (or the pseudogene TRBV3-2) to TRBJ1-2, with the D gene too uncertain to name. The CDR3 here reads CASSQDSITNLYGYTF. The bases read TGTGCCAGCAGCCAAGATTCCATAACAAATCTTTATGGCTACACCTTC.